This TCR beta chain derives from a study of CD8 T cells in ankylosing spondylitis. TCRdb re-called the 5' RACE reads through MiXCR, storing one row per CDR3 protein. The data show approximately 540,000 distinct CDR3 sequences, roughly 13% seen once. Remarks on this clonotype: Its antigen is unidentified.

Whole-study findings and limits: Apparently characteristic of ankylosing spondylitis blood was a TCR beta motif (roughly 8 highly homologous variants). Reports of some motif variants in reactive arthritis synovial fluid and blood predate this one.

Germline trimming cut 8 bases from V and 2 bases from J; bases unmatched to any gene: 4. Germline V gene sequence: CDR1 KGHSH, CDR2 LQKENI. The CDR3 spans 14 residues. The sample was blood, either unsorted or a sorted T cell fraction (not recorded which). J is TRBJ2-5 and V is TRBV18, with 11 bases that match TRBD2. This receptor was obtained from a male donor with ankylosing spondylitis. The CDR3 DNA reads as TGTGCCAGCGCAGGGACTAGCGGACAAGAGACCCAGTACTTC. Translation: CASAGTSGQETQYF.